Below are 21 T cell receptor beta chains sequenced from a single sample in a study of T cell repertoires in ileal Crohn's disease. Assay: immunoSEQ multiplex PCR; the TCRdb copy retains only in-frame clones and omits some. The data contain 25,000 to 30,000 clones, about 80% of them seen just once; the ten biggest clones take up about 20%. Material: ileal tissue. These receptors came from an adult with Crohn's disease.

The chain links TRBV30 to TRBJ1-2, with TRBD1 identical over 9 bases. This CDR3 has 13 residues. Germline values: CDR1 GTSNPN, CDR2 SVGIG (reference sequence). V was clipped by 0 bases and J by 6 bases; unmatched bases: 2. Here the CDR3 reads CAWSVGQGNGYTF. In DNA form, the CDR3 reads TGTGCCTGGAGTGTAGGACAGGGGAATGGCTACACCTTC. Supplemented by reference TRBV30 and TRBJ1-2, the full variable domain reads SQTIHQWPATLVQPVGSPLSLECTVEGTSNPNLYWYRQAAGRGLQLLFYSVGIGQISSEVPQNLSASRPQDRQFILSSKKLLLSDSGFYLCAWSVGQGNGYTFGSGTRLTVV.

This chain connects TRBV19 to TRBJ2-5; D may be TRBD2 (6 bases). The CDR3 runs 14 residues. The V end lost 4 bases, the J end lost 0 bases, and 9 bases lay between the germline ends. Germline-derived CDR1 and CDR2 are LNHDA and SQIVND (reference sequence). The CDR3: CASSTGTDQETQYF. The CDR3 bases are TGTGCCAGTAGTACGGGGACTGACCAAGAGACCCAGTACTTC. The full variable domain, its missing parts supplied by reference TRBV19 and TRBJ2-5, is DGGITQSPKYLFRKEGQNVTLSCEQNLNHDAMYWYRQDPGQGLRLIYYSQIVNDFQKGDIAEGYSVSREKKESFPLTVTSAQKNPTAFYLCASSTGTDQETQYFGPGTRLLVL.

The chain recombines TRBV9 with TRBJ2-2, with 9 nucleotides matching TRBD2. V dropped 2 bases and J dropped 2; count of bases not matched to a gene: 7. Germline CDR1 SGDLS, CDR2 YYNGEE. This CDR3 contains 17 residues. The CDR3 sequence is CASSVRLAEVNTGELFF. CDR3 nucleotides: TGTGCCAGCAGCGTCAGACTAGCGGAGGTAAACACCGGGGAGCTGTTTTTT. Together with reference TRBV9 and TRBJ2-2, the CDR3 gives the full variable domain: DSGVTQTPKHLITATGQRVTLRCSPRSGDLSVYWYQQSLDQGLQFLIQYYNGEERAKGNILERFSAQQFPDLHSELNLSSLELGDSALYFCASSVRLAEVNTGELFFGEGSRLTVL.

This clone was counted a single time. The chain uses TRBV29-1 and TRBJ2-7, with 8 bases fitting TRBD1. The V and J ends lost 3 bases and 4 bases, in that order; junction bases with no gene match: 8. In germline, CDR1 is SQVTM, CDR2 ANQGSEA. This CDR3 has 14 residues. CDR3 DNA sequence: TGCAGCGTTGATGAGGCAGGGGGCGGGTACGAGCAGTACTTC. It translates to CSVDEAGGGYEQYF.

The chain is built from TRBV4-1 and TRBJ1-5; no reliable D call. Deletions cut 2 bases from V and 1 base from J, with 12 bases between. This CDR3 has 16 residues. Germline V CDR1 and CDR2: MGHRA, YSYEKL. The DNA of the CDR3 is TGCGCCAGCAGCCAAAAACAGTTTCCGAGCAATCAGCCCCAGCATTTT. Its translation: CASSQKQFPSNQPQHF.

The V call is TRBV19, the J call TRBJ2-2, with 9 nucleotides matching TRBD1. The CDR3 is 16 amino acids. V shed 2 bases, J shed 4 bases, and the junction held 5 bases outside the gene matches. Per the germline V gene, CDR1 is LNHDA and CDR2 is SQIVND (reference sequence). The CDR3 loop reads CASSIRTGGSTGELFF. CDR3 nucleotides: TGTGCCAGTAGTATACGCACAGGGGGCAGCACCGGGGAGCTGTTTTTT.

V gene TRBV6-5 combines with J gene TRBJ2-7; 11 nucleotides agree with TRBD1. After removal of 6 bases from V and 5 bases from J, the junction contained 3 bases not matched to a gene. Germline V lookup: CDR1 MNHEY, CDR2 SVGAGI. The CDR3 consists of 13 residues. The CDR3: CASSRTGGHEQYF. DNA for the CDR3: TGTGCCAGCAGCAGGACAGGGGGCCACGAGCAGTACTTC.

CDR3 sequence: CASSTRAGGRGETQYF. CDR3 DNA: TGTGCCAGCAGCACGCGGGCGGGGGGCCGTGGGGAGACCCAGTACTTC. The V and J genes are TRBV5-6 and TRBJ2-5; TRBD2 agrees at 8 bases. The V and J ends lost 4 bases and 5 bases, in that order; junction bases with no gene match: 13. The germline gives CDR1 SGHDT, CDR2 YYEEEE. This CDR3 region has 16 residues.

This chain joins TRBV5-4 and TRBJ2-7; 8 bases agree with TRBD1. Germline CDR1 and CDR2: SGHNT and YYREEE (reference sequence). The CDR3 is made up of 15 amino acids. The V gene end was trimmed by 4 bases and the J gene end by 3 bases; junction bases not matched to a gene: 9. CDR3 loop: CASSLPAGQGYEQYF. The DNA for the CDR3 is TGTGCCAGCAGCCTTCCCGCCGGACAGGGCTACGAGCAGTACTTC.

This sequence joins TRBV2 and TRBJ1-3; 9 nucleotides align to TRBD1. The CDR3 is 16 amino acids. The V gene end was trimmed by 4 bases and the J gene end by 5 bases; junction bases not matched to a gene: 9. Germline values: CDR1 SNHLY, CDR2 FYNNEI. In nucleotides, the CDR3 is TGTGCCAGCAGTGTACAGGGGGCGGCTGTCCGAAACACCATATATTTT. This gives the protein CASSVQGAAVRNTIYF.

A single count supports this clone. The V gene is TRBV2, the J gene TRBJ2-5; D is undetermined. The CDR3 loop spans 12 amino acids. Trimming took off 6 bases at V and 5 bases at J, with 10 bases between the two ends. Germline assignment: CDR1 SNHLY and CDR2 FYNNEI. CDR3: CASSRLSETQYF. The CDR3 DNA reads as TGTGCCAGCAGCAGGTTATCGGAGACCCAGTACTTC.

The rearrangement links TRBV30 to TRBJ1-1; no clear D. The CDR3 is made up of 18 amino acids. Trimming left V 4 bases short and J 3 bases short, with 27 bases between. Germline V gene lookup returns CDR1 GTSNPN and CDR2 SVGIG (reference sequence). CDR3 in amino acids: CAWKPNPRQVGWDTEAFF. In nucleotides, the CDR3 is TGTGCCTGGAAACCGAACCCACGGCAGGTCGGTTGGGACACTGAAGCTTTCTTT.

This chain connects TRBV30 to TRBJ2-7, with 7 bases lining up with TRBD2. Unmatched junction bases numbered 4, after V lost 2 bases and J lost 3 bases. This CDR3 has 13 residues. Germline V CDR1 and CDR2: GTSNPN, SVGIG (reference sequence). CDR3 region: CAWSSREGYEQYF. The DNA for the CDR3 is TGTGCCTGGAGTAGCAGGGAGGGCTACGAGCAGTACTTC.

J is TRBJ2-5 and V is TRBV7-3, with 8 bases that match TRBD1. V dropped 5 bases and J dropped 0; count of bases not matched to a gene: 11. Looked up from germline, CDR1 is SGHTA and CDR2 is FQGTGA. The CDR3 sequence is 17 residues long. The CDR3 protein is CASSRQGMGSYQETQYF. The DNA for the CDR3 is TGTGCCAGCAGCCGACAGGGGATGGGTAGTTACCAAGAGACCCAGTACTTC. The full variable domain, its missing parts supplied by reference TRBV7-3 and TRBJ2-5, is GAGVSQTPSNKVTEKGKYVELRCDPISGHTALYWYRQSLGQGPEFLIYFQGTGAADDSGLPNDRFFAVRPEGSVSTLKIQRTERGDSAVYLCASSRQGMGSYQETQYFGPGTRLLVL.

The chain carries TRBV6-6 and TRBJ1-1; D gene uncertain. V was clipped by 0 bases and J by 4 bases, with 12 bases between them. Per germline, CDR1 MNHNY and CDR2 SVGAGI (reference sequence). The CDR3 loop spans 15 amino acids. CDR3 DNA: TGTGCCAGCAGTTACTCGATGATGGGAGTCACTGAAGCTTTCTTT. It encodes CASSYSMMGVTEAFF.

V usage is TRBV6-5 and J usage is TRBJ2-3; weak D call: TRBD1 (5 bases). The germline gives CDR1 MNHEY, CDR2 SVGAGI. This CDR3 region has 13 residues. The V end lost 10 bases, the J end lost 0 bases, and 11 bases lay between the germline ends. CDR3 in DNA: TGTGCCACCCGACAGACTAGCACAGATACGCAGTATTTT. Translation gives CATRQTSTDTQYF.

The V gene is TRBV19, the J gene TRBJ1-1, with a possible D match to TRBD1 (6 bases). The V gene's germline CDR1 is LNHDA and CDR2 SQIVND (reference sequence). The CDR3 extends over 11 amino acids. Trimming left V 7 bases short and J 11 bases short, with 14 bases between. CDR3 bases: TGTGCCAGTATATACAAGGGGGAGGCTTTCTTT. This encodes CASIYKGEAFF.

The V call is TRBV9, the J call TRBJ1-2; TRBD1 is a possible D gene (5 bases). The CDR3 sequence is 14 residues long. Per the germline V gene, CDR1 is SGDLS and CDR2 is YYNGEE. Trimming took off 0 bases at V and 3 bases at J, with 9 bases between the two ends. The CDR3: CASSVAGTDYGYTF. The DNA for the CDR3 is TGTGCCAGCAGCGTAGCCGGGACTGACTATGGCTACACCTTC.

CDR3 DNA: TGTGCCAGCAGCTTAGCGGGGGGGGCTGGAAACACCATATATTTT. Amino acids: CASSLAGGAGNTIYF. The chain combines TRBV7-2 with TRBJ1-3, with D maybe TRBD1 (5 bases). The CDR3 consists of 15 residues. CDR1 and CDR2 (germline): SGHTA, FQGNSA. The ends were cut back, 0 bases at V and 2 bases at J, with 8 bases in the middle. Supplemented by reference TRBV7-2 and TRBJ1-3, the full variable domain reads GAGVSQSPSNKVTEKGKDVELRCDPISGHTALYWYRQSLGQGLEFLIYFQGNSAPDKSGLPSDRFSAERTGGSVSTLTIQRTQQEDSAVYLCASSLAGGAGNTIYFGEGSWLTVV.

The genes are TRBV9 and TRBJ2-1, with TRBD1 identical over 9 bases. The CDR3 is 15 residues long. CDR1 is SGDLS, CDR2 YYNGEE, per germline. The V gene end was trimmed by 1 base and the J gene end by 10 bases; junction bases not matched to a gene: 9. The CDR3 loop is CASSVTGTGLDEQFF. CDR3 coding DNA: TGTGCCAGCAGCGTAACCGGGACAGGGCTTGACGAGCAGTTCTTC.

DNA for the CDR3: TGCGCCAGCAGCCCCCAGGGCGCTAATGAAAAACTGTTTTTT. It encodes CASSPQGANEKLFF. The chain couples TRBV5-1 to TRBJ1-4; tentatively, D is TRBD1 (5 bases). Germline V gene data show CDR1 as SGHRS and CDR2 as YFSETQ. The CDR3 extends over 14 amino acids. The germline V and J ends were trimmed by 4 bases and 3 bases, with 10 bases remaining between them.